The T cell receptor beta chain described here comes from a study of blood T cell repertoires in COVID-19. Study overall: Sample material is recorded as cDNA or gDNA derived from T cells, B-cell-depleted T cells, or PBMCs.

Original data processing: Estimation of nucleated cell counts was performed using reference gene primer amplification. TCRdb's table, derived via immunoSEQ multiplex PCR, lists solely in-frame clones and lacks some. V, J and clone size are taken as reported in that table, and D and trimming were inferred from the DNA itself. The profile covers roughly 200,000 clones, with about four fifths appearing a single time and roughly 7.8% taken by the ten largest. The TCR was taken from a middle-aged man with active or convalescent COVID-19. The sequenced sample consisted of peripheral blood.

The CDR3 nucleotides read TGTGCCAGCAGGATGACAGGCCCCCGGGAGCAGTTCTTC. This sequence encodes CASRMTGPREQFF. The gene calls are TRBV12-3 or TRBV12-4 and TRBJ2-1, with D tentatively TRBD1 (6 bases). The CDR3 is 13 residues long. The V gene lost 6 bases and the J gene lost 10 bases, with 16 bases spanning the gap.